The 6 T cell receptor beta chains presented below share a single source sample, sequenced in a study of T-cell reconstitution after alpha-beta-depleted transplantation in children. Findings and limits, study-wide: The authors attributed T-cell counts and diversity one year after transplant mostly to newly produced T cells.

These TCRs are of unknown antigen specificity. Unique molecular identifiers were incorporated into the prepared TCRbeta library. TCRdb re-called the PCR reads through MiXCR, storing one row per CDR3 protein. This sample yields fewer than 350,000 distinct CDR3 sequences, of which about 7.3% are seen a single time; approximately 8.6% belongs to the top ten. This specimen consisted of peripheral blood, obtained 360 days after TCRalphabeta/CD19-depleted stem cell transplant. The receptor set was obtained from a female patient aged 2-10 years who had a stem cell transplant for Fanconi anemia, so the T cells may come from the graft donor.

This clonotype occurred many times. The chain has TRBV15 and TRBJ2-1, with TRBD1 matching 7 bases. The CDR3 covers 14 residues. V trimming: 3 bases; J trimming: 5 bases; junction bases outside the gene matches: 4. Germline V CDR1 and CDR2: LNHNV, YYDKDF (reference sequence). CDR3 in DNA: TGTGCCACCAGCAGGAGGGACAGAAACAATGAGCAGTTCTTC. As protein: CATSRRDRNNEQFF.

V is TRBV7-2 and J is TRBJ1-1; D perhaps matches TRBD1 (5 bases). CDR3 length: 15 residues. Trimming took 6 bases from V and 4 from J, leaving 18 bases between them. Per the germline V gene, CDR1 is SGHTA and CDR2 is FQGNSA. This chain's CDR3 is CASRVQPIGGTEAFF. DNA for the CDR3: TGTGCCAGCAGGGTACAGCCCATCGGGGGCACTGAAGCTTTCTTT. The complete variable domain, with remaining parts taken from reference TRBV7-2 and TRBJ1-1, reads GAGVSQSPSNKVTEKGKDVELRCDPISGHTALYWYRQSLGQGLEFLIYFQGNSAPDKSGLPSDRFSAERTGGSVSTLTIQRTQQEDSAVYLCASRVQPIGGTEAFFGQGTRLTVV.

This clonotype was counted ten times or more. V gene TRBV6-1 combines with J gene TRBJ2-4; D gene uncertain. The CDR3 length is 17 residues. Germline assignment: CDR1 MNHNS and CDR2 SASEGT. Between the trimmed V and J ends, which lost 7 bases and 0 bases, there was a span of 19 bases. CDR3 in DNA: TGTGCCAGCAACAGAGGAAGTGATGCCCTAGCCAAAAACATTCAGTACTTC. Its protein is CASNRGSDALAKNIQYF.

This clonotype has a count of ten or more. CDR3 region: CSVGQGRGNEQFF. The CDR3 coding sequence is TGCAGCGTGGGGCAGGGGCGAGGGAATGAGCAGTTCTTC. The V and J genes are TRBV29-1 and TRBJ2-1; maybe TRBD1 (6 bases). This CDR3 spans 13 amino acids. V shed 6 bases and J shed 7 bases, with 16 bases lying between them. Germline-derived CDR1 and CDR2 are SQVTM and ANQGSEA.

This clonotype was recorded at least ten times. The rearrangement links TRBV29-1 to TRBJ2-1; D is perhaps TRBD1 or TRBD2 (5 bases each). This CDR3 region has 15 residues. The V end was cut by 3 bases, the J end by 3 bases, with 15 bases between. CDR1 and CDR2 from the germline V gene are SQVTM and ANQGSEA. The CDR3 nucleotides read TGCAGCGTTGAGCTTAGAGGGGACGGCTACAATGAGCAGTTCTTC. Translation gives CSVELRGDGYNEQFF.

The gene calls are TRBV28 and TRBJ2-5, with a weak D call TRBD1 (5 bases). The CDR3 consists of 13 residues. Germline V gene sequence: CDR1 MDHEN, CDR2 SYDVKM. Trimming stripped 6 bases from V and 5 bases from J, with 13 bases between. The CDR3 loop is CASRSRVTETQYF. The CDR3, as DNA: TGTGCCAGCAGGTCCAGGGTGACGGAGACCCAGTACTTC.